Reported below is one TCR beta chain. This clonotype was counted between two and nine times. The antigen it recognizes is unknown. The sample holds no much larger clone one base away, and base qualities are not on file. V is shortened by 0 bases, J by 3 bases, and the region joining them spans 14 bases. Measured from the cysteine to the phenylalanine, the CDR3 is 15 residues long. Kept here is only the CDR3 DNA, which spans 45 bases and is read in frame from base 1. Based on the germline V gene (reference sequence), the CDR1 and CDR2 sequences are DFQATT and SNEGSKA. Receptor libraries were prepared by 5' RACE. Instrument on record: Illumina HiSeq 2500. A second roughly 7 to 11 cycle PCR used a sample-barcoded 5' primer and a J-beta primer mix. A template-switch 5' adaptor carrying 12 random nucleotides introduced a unique molecular identifier onto each TCR beta cDNA molecule. At least 2.5 million CDR3-containing paired-end reads were obtained from each sample. All of the RNA was converted into first-strand cDNA using the Mint cDNA synthesis kit, with a TRBC-specific oligonucleotide serving as the primer. Following uracil-DNA glycosylase treatment, a first 18-cycle PCR with universal primers M1SS and BC2_uni_R was performed on all cDNA. The study's processing was this. For normalization, 1 million high-quality reads, each with a distinct molecular identifier, were randomly selected from each sample. Reads sharing molecular identifiers were discarded rather than binned into consensus sequences. MiTCR, set to a Q25 quality threshold and the strictest error-elimination algorithm, was used for CDR3 identification, clonotype clustering and error correction. A nonparametric unseen species model with Euler transformation was used to estimate lower-bound total TCR beta diversity. Starting from the raw public reads, TCRdb applied fastp trimming at Q25, assembled clones with MiXCR and retained in-frame beta chains. One record per CDR3 amino acid sequence lists the most common genes and DNA. These V and J calls are TCRdb output, not the study's own analysis. This sample comprises over 600,000 distinct CDR3 sequences, around a fifth of them detected only once. The ten largest make up roughly 3.7% of the sample.

This entry belongs to a study of blood T cells in healthy people across ages (dated by TCRdb to the mid-2010s). Looking at the study overall: Template switching captured roughly one uniquely barcoded TCR beta cDNA molecule per two T cells in model experiments. The study measured age-related changes in TCR beta repertoire diversity using deep sequencing normalized with unique cDNA molecular identifiers. Four age groups were formed from the donors: young (average about 15 years), middle-aged (approximately 39), aged (62) and long-lived (about 75). Donors of different ages were randomly distributed across sequencing lanes to avoid experimental bias. Two additional independent replicas of 1 million unique cDNA reads from the same blood draw were analyzed for two donors (one aged 18 to 30 and one aged 80 or older). The research as a whole found: Observed TCR beta diversity per million T cells fell roughly linearly with age, and a significant reduction was already apparent by age roughly 40. The CMV infection status of donors was not known, potentially confounding age-related changes in expanded clonotypes. There was a strong correlation between observed TCR beta diversity and the percentage of naive T cells measured by flow cytometry. Bulk unsorted PBMC profiling prevented conclusive comparison of naive and antigen-experienced compartments. Estimates of total diversity based on one million sequenced T cells were regarded as lower bounds and as underestimates. Compared with the aged group, the long-lived group had more naive CD4+ T cells, fewer expanded clones and increased TCR diversity, a pattern suggesting age selection.

Systemically healthy Caucasian individuals from Russia, 39 in total and aged roughly 6 to 90 years, were included as donors. Each donor gave roughly 9.5 milliliters of peripheral blood, collected into EDTA-treated Vacutainer tubes. Ficoll-Paque density-gradient centrifugation was used to isolate PBMCs, with at least 6.5 million per sample. Trizol reagent was used to extract total RNA from the PBMCs, yielding at least 6 micrograms per sample. The percentages of naive CD45RAhigh/CD27high T cells were determined by flow cytometry on a PBMC aliquot from every donor. The origin of this receptor is a man aged 70-80 years in good health. Here the chain combines TRBV20-1 and TRBJ2-5; too little of a D gene remains to name it. The sample comprised blood. The nucleotide sequence is TGCAGTGCTAGAGACGGACGGTCGGGTGAAGAGACCCAGTACTTC. It is translated as CSARDGRSGEETQYF.